This T cell receptor beta chain was sequenced during a study of cytotoxic CD8 clonotypes in ibrutinib-treated CLL. Sequencing used immunoSEQ multiplex PCR; TCRdb keeps in-frame clones, though not all of them. The sample carries about 300,000 clones, 76% recorded once. CDR3 length: 17 amino acids. With V trimmed by 0 bases and J by 9 bases, 16 bases remained unmatched. Germline assignment: CDR1 SGHAT and CDR2 FQDESV (reference sequence). The source is a human donor with chronic lymphocytic leukemia. The chain recombines TRBV11-1 with TRBJ2-5; TRBD1 matches 7 bases. This specimen consisted of PBMCs, obtained at disease progression, from a patient treated with ibrutinib. CDR3: CASSLAWDSRSDLAQYF. The CDR3 region has the DNA TGTGCCAGCAGCTTAGCGTGGGACAGTCGGTCGGATTTGGCCCAGTACTTC.